This T cell receptor beta chain was captured by sequencing in a study of blood T cells in healthy people across ages. Broader study findings: Possibly, changes in expanded clonotypes were confounded because donor CMV status was unknown. Considered underestimates were the diversity estimates obtained from one million T cells. Roughly linear age-related decline in beta diversity appeared, significant by age about 40.

Primed by a sample-barcoded 5' primer and a J-beta primer mix, a second PCR proceeded for about 6 to 12 cycles. MiXCR, run by TCRdb on the 5' RACE reads, gives a single entry per CDR3 protein. The sample lists hundreds of thousands of distinct CDR3 sequences, roughly 64% seen once, with roughly 22% in the top ten. A word on this clonotype: Its target is unknown.

For every donor, a draw yielded ten milliliters of peripheral blood. The TCR sequence derives from a man aged 30-40 years in good health. The sequenced sample was blood.

CDR3 in amino acids: CSARDYLPNNEQFF. The CDR3, as DNA: TGCAGTGCTAGAGACTACCTCCCCAACAATGAGCAGTTCTTC. The chain uses TRBV20-1 and TRBJ2-1; D gene uncertain. The V and J ends lost 0 bases and 5 bases respectively, with 11 bases between them. Per the germline V gene, CDR1 is DFQATT and CDR2 is SNEGSKA (reference sequence). The CDR3 is 14 residues long.